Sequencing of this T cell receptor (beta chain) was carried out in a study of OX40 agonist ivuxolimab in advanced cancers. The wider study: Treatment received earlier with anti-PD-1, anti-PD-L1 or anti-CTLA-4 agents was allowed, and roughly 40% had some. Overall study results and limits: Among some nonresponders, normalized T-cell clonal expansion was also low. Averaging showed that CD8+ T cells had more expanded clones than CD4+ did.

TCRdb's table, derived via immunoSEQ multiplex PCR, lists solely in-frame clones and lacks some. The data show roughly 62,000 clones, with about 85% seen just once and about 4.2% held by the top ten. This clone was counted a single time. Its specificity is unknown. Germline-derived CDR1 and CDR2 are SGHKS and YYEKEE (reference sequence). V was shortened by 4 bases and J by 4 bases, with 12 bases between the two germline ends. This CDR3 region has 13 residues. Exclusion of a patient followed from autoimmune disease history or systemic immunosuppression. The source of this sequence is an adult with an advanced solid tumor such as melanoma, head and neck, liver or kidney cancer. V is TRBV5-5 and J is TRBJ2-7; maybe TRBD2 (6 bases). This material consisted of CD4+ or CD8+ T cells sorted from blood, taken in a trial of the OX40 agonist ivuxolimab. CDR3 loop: CASSPGESYEQYF. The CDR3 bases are TGTGCCAGCAGCCCGGGAGAGTCTTACGAGCAGTACTTC. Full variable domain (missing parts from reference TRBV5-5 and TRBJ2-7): DAGVTQSPTHLIKTRGQQVTLRCSPISGHKSVSWYQQVLGQGPQFIFQYYEKEERGRGNFPDRFSARQFPNYSSELNVNALLLGDSALYLCASSPGESYEQYFGPGTRLTVT.